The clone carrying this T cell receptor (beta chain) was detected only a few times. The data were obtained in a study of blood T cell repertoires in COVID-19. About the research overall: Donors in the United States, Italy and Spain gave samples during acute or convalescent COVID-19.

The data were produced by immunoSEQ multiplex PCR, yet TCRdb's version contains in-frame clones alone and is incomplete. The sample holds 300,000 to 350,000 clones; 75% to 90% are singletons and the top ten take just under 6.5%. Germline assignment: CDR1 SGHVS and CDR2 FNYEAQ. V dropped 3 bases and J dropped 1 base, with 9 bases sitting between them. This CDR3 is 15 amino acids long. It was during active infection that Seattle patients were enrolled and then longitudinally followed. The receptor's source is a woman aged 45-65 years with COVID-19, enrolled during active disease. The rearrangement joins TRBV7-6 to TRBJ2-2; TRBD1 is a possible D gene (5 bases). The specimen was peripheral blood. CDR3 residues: CASSLGPVNTGELFF. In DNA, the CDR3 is TGTGCCAGCAGCTTGGGGCCCGTGAACACCGGGGAGCTGTTTTTT.